This entry is about one T cell receptor (beta chain). This clone's antigen is unknown. Nothing much larger sits one base from this clone, and base qualities are not available. The collaborating institutions used their own protocols to collect whole blood in K2EDTA tubes. For TCRbeta analysis, collaborators shipped samples as frozen whole blood, isolated PBMCs, or DNA extracted from either of those sample types. CDR3 length: 15 amino acids, cysteine to phenylalanine. Just the 45-base CDR3 DNA is kept, in frame starting at base 1. CDR1 KGHSH and CDR2 LQKENI are derived from the germline V gene. The germline V and J ends show losses of 5 bases and 0 bases respectively, and no gene match explains 5 bases of the junction. TCRbeta CDR3 regions were amplified from genomic DNA by means of the immunoSEQ Assay, a bias-controlled multiplex PCR. The authors processed their data as follows. Nucleated cell counts per sample were estimated from amplification of reference gene primers within the assay. To quantify the absolute abundance of each unique TCRbeta CDR3 rearrangement, sequence reads were collapsed and filtered. For each sample, productive Simpson clonality was calculated as the square root of Simpson's diversity index across productive rearrangements. TCRdb's version of the immuneACCESS table is confined to in-frame rearrangements and falls short of the full clone set. An unresolved V gene accounts for under half of the shortfall where checked; the remainder is of unknown origin. D and trimming were read from the DNA, whereas the V and J calls and clone size are those reported in that table. For this sample the table gives about 130,000 clones, of which roughly 79% were detected only once. The ten largest make up 20% to 25% of the sample.

The source of the sample is a study of blood T cell repertoires in COVID-19 (TCRdb year 2020). Background on the whole study: Samples from collaborators originated in the United States, Italy and Spain and spanned both the acute and convalescent phases of COVID-19. The prospective study material was composed of cDNA or gDNA derived from T cells, B-cell-depleted T cells, or PBMCs. The dataset comprised deeply sampled blood TCRbeta repertoires from subjects exposed to, actively infected with, or recovered from COVID-19. The repertoires were made available in a free public database intended to serve as a resource for research on the immune response to SARS-CoV-2. The samples were drawn from two sources: the first 160 participants of the ongoing ImmuneRACE study, and 1,000 to 1,500 subjects contributed by 6 global collaborators. A de-identified subject ID, COVID-19 status, age in years and sex were almost always included in the sample metadata. HLA class I and class II types, where available, came from metadata supplied by the sample provider rather than from assay-based typing. What the research found in general, with its limitations: How much clinical and demographic metadata was included differed by source and by participant, and the metadata was provided uncurated.

The TCR sequence derives from an elderly man with acute or convalescent COVID-19. This receptor chain uses TRBV18 and TRBJ2-3; 7 of the junction bases match TRBD1. Sequenced sample: peripheral blood. The CDR3: CASSVDRSSTDTQYF. The DNA sequence reads TGTGCCAGCTCAGTGGACAGGTCTAGCACAGATACGCAGTATTTT.